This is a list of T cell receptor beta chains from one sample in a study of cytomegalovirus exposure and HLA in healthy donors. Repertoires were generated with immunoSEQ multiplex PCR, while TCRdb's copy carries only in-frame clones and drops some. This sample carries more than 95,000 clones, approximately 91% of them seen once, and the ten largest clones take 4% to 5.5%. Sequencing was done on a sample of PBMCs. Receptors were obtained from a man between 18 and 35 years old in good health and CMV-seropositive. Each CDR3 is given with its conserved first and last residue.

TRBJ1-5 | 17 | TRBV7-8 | CASSLGPGTAPGQPQHF
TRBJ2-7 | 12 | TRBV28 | CATRGQGYEQYF
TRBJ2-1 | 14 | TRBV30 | CAWSGRPTYNEQFF
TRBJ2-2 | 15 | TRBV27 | CASSFWGGNTGELFF
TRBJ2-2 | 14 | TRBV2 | CASRIVANTGELFF
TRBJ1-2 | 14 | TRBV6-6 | CASRQEGTNYGYTF
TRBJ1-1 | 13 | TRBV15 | CATTFDLNTEAFF
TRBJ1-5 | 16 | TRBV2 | CASGNPVETGHQPQHF
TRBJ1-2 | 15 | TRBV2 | CASSVQGIANYGYTF
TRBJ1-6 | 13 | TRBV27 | CASKDSSNSPLHF
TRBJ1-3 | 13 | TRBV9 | CASSVSQGNTIYF
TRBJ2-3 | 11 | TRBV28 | CALGAGDTQYF
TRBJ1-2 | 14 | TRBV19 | CASSLRKTNYGYTF
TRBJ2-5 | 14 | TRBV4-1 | CASSQGAGRETQYF
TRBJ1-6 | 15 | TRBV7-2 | CASSPTGLYNSPLHF
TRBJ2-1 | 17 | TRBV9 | CASSVEYRRGADNEQFF
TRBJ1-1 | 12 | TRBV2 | CASKTGDTEAFF
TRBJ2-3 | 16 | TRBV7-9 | CASSLGTGGDTDTQYF
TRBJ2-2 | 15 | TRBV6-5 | CASSLHGQGRWELFF
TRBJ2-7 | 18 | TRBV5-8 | CASSLLPGQGSTTGEQYF
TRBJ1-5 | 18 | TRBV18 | CASSPAGTGFYSNQPQHF
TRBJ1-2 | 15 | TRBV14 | CASSQSGTGARGYTF
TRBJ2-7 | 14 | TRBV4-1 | CASSQGVGSYEQYF
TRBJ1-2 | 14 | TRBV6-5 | CASSSTGMLDGYTF
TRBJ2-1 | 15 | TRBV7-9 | CASSSTRFGPEEQFF
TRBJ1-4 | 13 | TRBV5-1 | CASSEQGNEKLFF
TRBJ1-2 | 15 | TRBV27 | CASSLRSTGDYGYTF
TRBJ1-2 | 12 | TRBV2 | CASRAQPYGYTF
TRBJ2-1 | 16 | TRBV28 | CASRGETGTGYNEQFF
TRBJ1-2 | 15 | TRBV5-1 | CASSLRTDSPTGYTF
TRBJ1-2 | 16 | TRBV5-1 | CASSLTGQGPLYGYTF
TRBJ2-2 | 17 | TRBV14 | CASSQDSGVLDTGELFF
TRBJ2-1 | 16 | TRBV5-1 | CASSIPQGRSYNEQFF
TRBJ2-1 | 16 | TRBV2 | CASRGLAGDLYNEQFF
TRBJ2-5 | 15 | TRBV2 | CASRIAAGGRETQYF
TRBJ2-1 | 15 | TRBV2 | CASSGGPLVYNEQFF
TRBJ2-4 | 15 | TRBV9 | CASSAGGQAKNIQYF
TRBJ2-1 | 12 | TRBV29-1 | CSVEGDRKEQFF
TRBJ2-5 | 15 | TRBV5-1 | CASSSDRGLGETQYF
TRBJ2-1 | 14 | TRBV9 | CASGDRDRNNEQFF
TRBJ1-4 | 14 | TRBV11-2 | CASSPGGVREKLFF
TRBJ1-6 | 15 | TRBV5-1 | CASSLWSSYNSPLHF